The rows below give T cell receptor beta chains drawn from one sample of a study of blood T cell repertoires in COVID-19. Here immunoSEQ multiplex PCR was the method, and the copy in TCRdb shows in-frame clones only, minus some. The sample holds some 220,000 clones, roughly 90% seen once. The specimen was PBMCs or T cells enriched from blood (not recorded which). These receptors all come from a woman in her forties with acute COVID-19. CDR3s include the opening cysteine and the closing phenylalanine or tryptophan. A D gene is named only where the DNA matches it firmly. Expanded clones get a size class; other rows say once, few or many, or leave the size out.

TRBJ1-1 | . | TRBV5-1 | . | 14 | TGCGCCAGCAGCGGGGCCTTCGGGAACACTGAAGCTTTCTTT | CASSGAFGNTEAFF
TRBJ2-7 | . | TRBV6-1 | . | 15 | TGTGCCAGCAGTGAATTGGGACACCCAACCTACGAGCAGTACTTC | CASSELGHPTYEQYF
TRBJ1-3 | TRBD1 | TRBV7-9 | . | 15 | TGTGCCAGCAGCGCAGGACAGGGTTTAGGAAACACCATATATTTT | CASSAGQGLGNTIYF
TRBJ2-1 | TRBD1 | TRBV2 | . | 15 | TGTGCCAGCAGTTCCGGGACAGGGGCCTACAATGAGCAGTTCTTC | CASSSGTGAYNEQFF
TRBJ2-5 | . | TRBV15 | . | 16 | TGTGCCACCAGCAGACGTGGACAGGGAGGGTCCGAGACCCAGTACTTC | CATSRRGQGGSETQYF
TRBJ1-4 | TRBD1 | TRBV11-2 | . | 15 | TGTGCCAGCAGCTTAAAAGGGACAGTCCGGGAAAAACTGTTTTTT | CASSLKGTVREKLFF
TRBJ1-2 | TRBD1 | TRBV12-5 | . | 18 | TGTGCTAGTGGTTTGCCTTCGACAGGGGTTTTTTTTCAGTCTGGCTACACCTTC | CASGLPSTGVFFQSGYTF
TRBJ2-5 | . | TRBV12-5 | . | 15 | TGTGCTAGTGCCCGCTCGGGCCGGGGTGGTGAGACCCAGTACTTC | CASARSGRGGETQYF
TRBJ1-6 | . | TRBV6-5 | . | 15 | TGTGCCAGTGTAGCGGGGGGGGCGCCTAATTCACCCCTCCACTTT | CASVAGGAPNSPLHF
TRBJ1-5 | . | TRBV19 | . | 15 | TGTGCCAGTATCCGGGAGTACAGGCTCAATCAGCCCCAGCATTTT | CASIREYRLNQPQHF
TRBJ1-6 | . | TRBV2 | . | 16 | TGTGCCAGCAGTGAACGGAACACTATCTATAATTCACCCCTCCACTTT | CASSERNTIYNSPLHF
TRBJ1-2 | . | TRBV27 | . | 15 | TGTGCCAGCAGTCCGGGAACCGTGAGTAGTACAGGCTACACCTTC | CASSPGTVSSTGYTF
TRBJ1-1 | . | TRBV9 | . | 15 | TGTGCCAGCAGCGTAGACCACAAACCATGGACTGAAGCTTTCTTT | CASSVDHKPWTEAFF
TRBJ2-5 | TRBD1 | TRBV19 | . | 15 | TGTGCCAGTAGTGCCCGGAGACAGGGGGGGGAGACCCAGTACTTC | CASSARRQGGETQYF
TRBJ1-5 | . | TRBV6-4 | . | 13 | TGTGCCAGCAGTCAGGGGCAAAATCAGCCCCAGCATTTT | CASSQGQNQPQHF
TRBJ1-1 | TRBD1 | TRBV10-3 | . | 13 | TGTGCCATCCAAGAGACAGGGGTTTCTGAAGCTTTCTTT | CAIQETGVSEAFF
TRBJ2-2 | TRBD1 | TRBV6-1 | . | 17 | TGTGCCAGCAGTGAATCCCCTGGACAGGGATACACCGGGGAGCTGTTTTTT | CASSESPGQGYTGELFF
TRBJ1-4 | . | TRBV18 | . | 14 | TGTGCCAGCTCACCCTCGAGCCGGAATGAAAAACTGTTTTTT | CASSPSSRNEKLFF
TRBJ2-1 | . | TRBV5-6 | . | 13 | TGTGCCAGCAGCTTGGGAAGAGTTAGTGAGCAGTTCTTC | CASSLGRVSEQFF
TRBJ1-2 | TRBD1 | TRBV5-5 | . | 15 | TGTGCCAGCAGCCTTTCGGACAGGGGAAGGAGTGGCTACACCTTC | CASSLSDRGRSGYTF
TRBJ1-1 | TRBD1 | TRBV5-1 | . | 16 | TGCGCCAGCAGCTTCGGGGGACAGGGTCGGAACACTGAAGCTTTCTTT | CASSFGGQGRNTEAFF
TRBJ1-6 | . | TRBV2 | . | 13 | TGTGCCAGCCAGTGGAGACTAAATTCACCCCTCCACTTT | CASQWRLNSPLHF
TRBJ1-1 | TRBD1 | TRBV5-4 | . | 13 | TGTGCCAGCAGCTGGGGGACAGGGCAGAGGACTTTCTTT | CASSWGTGQRTFF
TRBJ1-2 | TRBD1 | TRBV6-5 | . | 14 | TGTGCCAGCAGGCCCCCGGGACAGAACTATGGCTACACCTTC | CASRPPGQNYGYTF
TRBJ1-2 | . | TRBV21-1 | . | 13 | TGTGCCAGCAGCAAAGGTGCAGTCTATGGCTACACCTTC | CASSKGAVYGYTF
TRBJ1-6 | . | TRBV4-1 | . | 13 | TGCGCCAGCCGACCGGGAGATGCTTCACCCCTCCACTTT | CASRPGDASPLHF
TRBJ1-6 | TRBD1 | TRBV7-2 | . | 17 | TGTGCCAGCAGCTTTTCCTCTGGACAGGGGTATAATTCACCCCTCCACTTT | CASSFSSGQGYNSPLHF
TRBJ1-2 | . | TRBV2 | . | 10 | TGTGCCAGCTGCGGGTATGGCTACACCTTC | CASCGYGYTF
TRBJ2-3 | . | TRBV6-2/TRBV6-3 | . | 13 | TGTGCCAGCAGTGGCTCGGAGATGGATACGCAGTATTTT | CASSGSEMDTQYF
TRBJ1-6 | TRBD1 | TRBV18 | . | 14 | TGTGCCAGCTCACCCGGACAGGATAATTCACCCCTCCACTTT | CASSPGQDNSPLHF
TRBJ2-3 | TRBD1 | TRBV19 | few | 15 | TGTGCCAGTACCCCTGAGACAGGGGGCGCAGATACGCAGTATTTT | CASTPETGGADTQYF
TRBJ2-1 | TRBD1 | TRBV5-4 | . | 17 | TGTGCCAGCAGCCGTTTCACAGAGTCGGGACAGCACAATGAGCAGTTCTTC | CASSRFTESGQHNEQFF
TRBJ1-5 | . | TRBV24-1 | . | 14 | TGTGCCACCAGTCTCGGACAGAACAATCAGCCCCAGCATTTT | CATSLGQNNQPQHF
TRBJ2-7 | . | TRBV6-2/TRBV6-3 | . | 15 | TGTGCCAGCAGTCTACGGGGGGACACATCCTACGAGCAGTACTTC | CASSLRGDTSYEQYF
TRBJ1-1 | . | TRBV28 | . | 13 | TGTGCCAGCAAGAGTCCGGGGGACACTGAAGCTTTCTTT | CASKSPGDTEAFF
TRBJ1-5 | TRBD1 | TRBV19 | . | 17 | TGTGCCAGTACCGTGGGGGGGACAGGGGTGAGCAATCAGCCCCAGCATTTT | CASTVGGTGVSNQPQHF
TRBJ1-1 | . | TRBV5-1 | . | 14 | TGCGCCAGCAGCCCCCGAGCGGTGAACACTGAAGCTTTCTTT | CASSPRAVNTEAFF
TRBJ1-1 | TRBD1 | TRBV28 | . | 15 | TGTGCCAGCATACCGCCAGGGACAGGGAACACTGAAGCTTTCTTT | CASIPPGTGNTEAFF
TRBJ1-6 | . | TRBV11-1 | . | 14 | TGTGCCAGCAGCTCCAGGGGTTGGGATTCACCCCTCCACTTT | CASSSRGWDSPLHF
TRBJ2-1 | . | TRBV7-2 | once | 15 | TGTGCCAGCAGCTTGCAGGCTGGCTCCTACAATGAGCAGTTCTTC | CASSLQAGSYNEQFF
TRBJ1-1 | . | TRBV7-9 | . | 12 | TGTGCCAGCAGCTTAGACAGCCCTGAAGCTTTCTTT | CASSLDSPEAFF
TRBJ2-7 | . | TRBV11-2 | once | 14 | TGTGCCAGCAGCTACCCTTTCCGGGGTGGCGAGCAGTACTTC | CASSYPFRGGEQYF
TRBJ2-1 | TRBD1 | TRBV24-1 | once | 15 | TGTGCCACAAGTCGCCGGGACAGGGGGAGGAATGAGCAGTTCTTC | CATSRRDRGRNEQFF
TRBJ1-1 | . | TRBV6-5 | . | 14 | TGTGCCAGCACCCCATTGGGCAGCATTTATGAAGCTTTCTTT | CASTPLGSIYEAFF
TRBJ1-2 | TRBD1 | TRBV6-4 | . | 13 | TGTGCCAGCAGCCCCGGACAGGGGAATGGCTACACCTTC | CASSPGQGNGYTF